The 2 T cell receptor beta chains below were found in one sample sequenced in a study of OX40 agonist ivuxolimab in advanced cancers. Clones were read by immunoSEQ multiplex PCR, and TCRdb kept only the in-frame ones, dropping some. The sample has 70,000 to 75,000 clones, around four fifths seen once; the top ten hold 5.9%. Sequenced material: CD4+ or CD8+ T cells sorted from blood, taken in a trial of the OX40 agonist ivuxolimab. Receptors were obtained from an adult with an advanced solid tumor such as melanoma, head and neck, liver or kidney cancer.

The chain employs TRBV27 and TRBJ1-2; D is possibly TRBD1 (5 bases). Germline loops: CDR1 MNHEY, CDR2 SMNVEV (reference sequence). V lost 5 bases to trimming and J lost 4 bases, with 29 bases between them. The CDR3 contains 19 residues. The CDR3 region is CASSPLLIGFRGPTYGYTF. DNA of the CDR3: TGTGCCAGCAGTCCCCTCCTAATAGGTTTTAGGGGCCCCACCTATGGCTACACCTTC.

The chain uses TRBV7-2 and TRBJ1-5; D is possibly TRBD1 (5 bases). V was pared by 7 bases and J by 1 base, with 20 bases between. The CDR3 is 17 residues long. The germline gives CDR1 SGHTA, CDR2 FQGNSA. In DNA, the CDR3 is TGTGCCAGCACCTCATGGGGCGGGGTTTGGAGCAATCAGCCCCAGCATTTT. Residues: CASTSWGGVWSNQPQHF.